These 27 T cell receptor beta chains share one sample of origin, sequenced in a study of sequential checkpoint blockade in melanoma. Sequencing was performed with immunoSEQ multiplex PCR; in TCRdb, only in-frame clones are kept and a portion is missing. The table lists roughly 20,000 clones, approximately 30% of them singletons. The treatment denotes: randomized to nivolumab then ipilimumab (arm A) or the reverse (arm B). Sample: tumor tissue (inferred from file names), taken from a patient given nivolumab and ipilimumab in sequence. The receptor set was obtained from a human donor with melanoma.

The CDR3 here is CASSYSQGAHEQYF. The CDR3 DNA is TGTGCCAGCAGTTACTCACAGGGGGCCCACGAGCAGTACTTC. The chain links TRBV6-8 to TRBJ2-7; 9 bases are a match to TRBD1. V shed 0 bases, J shed 5 bases, and the junction held 2 bases outside the gene matches. CDR3 length: 14 residues. In germline, CDR1 is MNHGY, CDR2 SAAAGT.

The rearrangement uses TRBV2 and TRBJ1-3; D remains ambiguous. This CDR3 has 15 amino acids. Between the trimmed V and J ends, which lost 1 base and 4 bases, there was a span of 11 bases. Germline CDR1 is SNHLY and CDR2 is FYNNEI. CDR3 sequence: CASSEEGLAGNTIYF. The CDR3 DNA is TGTGCCAGCAGTGAAGAAGGATTAGCAGGAAACACCATATATTTT.

The gene calls are TRBV19 and TRBJ1-2; D unresolved. V lost 5 bases to trimming and J lost 2 bases, with 6 bases between them. In germline, CDR1 is LNHDA, CDR2 SQIVND (reference sequence). This CDR3 has 12 amino acids. The CDR3 loop is CASSVGNYGYTF. The CDR3 DNA reads TGTGCCAGTAGTGTGGGGAACTATGGCTACACCTTC.

The chain has TRBV19 and TRBJ2-1; no firm D call. This CDR3 is 15 amino acids long. Germline values: CDR1 LNHDA, CDR2 SQIVND (reference sequence). Trimming left V 9 bases short and J 0 bases short, with 15 bases between. In DNA form, the CDR3 reads TGTGCCAGCGCCCACGTGCCTAGCTCCTACAATGAGCAGTTCTTC. Amino acid sequence: CASAHVPSSYNEQFF.

This chain uses TRBV6-8 with TRBJ1-1; weak D call: TRBD1 (5 bases). The CDR3 totals 13 residues. V dropped 4 bases and J dropped 2 bases, with 8 bases sitting between them. The V gene's germline CDR1 is MNHGY and CDR2 SAAAGT. CDR3 sequence: CASSSDRNTEAFF. The CDR3 nucleotides read TGTGCCAGCAGTTCTGACAGAAACACTGAAGCTTTCTTT.

This clone was detected only a few times. The chain joins TRBV28 to TRBJ2-7; 12 bases fit TRBD2. The trim removed 6 bases at V and 0 bases at J, leaving 12 bases unmatched. Germline lookup yields CDR1 MDHEN and CDR2 SYDVKM. The CDR3 sequence is 18 residues long. For the CDR3, the DNA is TGTGCCAGCAGGGTCAGACTGGGACTAGCGGGTAGCTCCTACGAGCAGTACTTC. Translating it yields CASRVRLGLAGSSYEQYF.

The chain uses TRBV28 and TRBJ1-3; D is uncertain. Trimming stripped 5 bases from V and 0 bases from J, with 14 bases between. This CDR3 contains 16 residues. The germline V gene has CDR1 MDHEN and CDR2 SYDVKM. The CDR3 reads CASSPTQLSSGNTIYF. In DNA form, the CDR3 reads TGTGCCAGCAGTCCCACCCAGCTGAGCTCTGGAAACACCATATATTTT.

The rearrangement joins TRBV11-3 to TRBJ2-5; D could derive from TRBD1 or TRBD2 (6 bases each). Germline V gene data show CDR1 as SGHNT and CDR2 as YENEEA. The CDR3 is 14 residues long. Trimming removed 5 bases from V and 2 bases from J, with 12 bases in between. Here the CDR3 reads CASSPGGPQETQYF. Here the CDR3 DNA reads TGTGCCAGCAGCCCCGGGGGCCCTCAAGAGACCCAGTACTTC.

The rearrangement joins TRBV28 to TRBJ2-7; TRBD2 might be the D (6 bases). There are 13 residues in the CDR3. Germline-derived CDR1 and CDR2 are MDHEN and SYDVKM. Trimming took off 2 bases at V and 3 bases at J, with 8 bases between the two ends. The CDR3 is CASSLGGYYEQYF. The CDR3 DNA follows: TGTGCCAGCAGTTTAGGGGGGTACTACGAGCAGTACTTC.

Turning to this clone: Read sequence stops 1 residue before the CDR3 end, and the germline J gene provides the missing end. V and J are TRBV6-1 and TRBJ2-5; D gene unclear. Germline CDR1 MNHNS, CDR2 SASEGT. The CDR3 covers 15 residues. Between the trimmed V and J ends, which lost 0 bases and 5 bases, there was a span of 13 bases. The CDR3 is CASSEASLPRETQYF. Incomplete CDR3 DNA: TGTGCCAGCAGTGAAGCGAGCCTTCCGAGGGAGACCCAGTAC.

This rearrangement joins TRBV19 to TRBJ2-2, with 8 positions matching TRBD1. V trimming: 5 bases; J trimming: 5 bases; junction bases outside the gene matches: 13. Germline CDR1 is LNHDA and CDR2 is SQIVND (reference sequence). The CDR3 length is 17 residues. CDR3: CASSAGQGSSVTGELFF. The CDR3 nucleotides are TGTGCCAGTAGTGCCGGACAGGGATCGTCTGTTACCGGGGAGCTGTTTTTT. Complete variable domain (other parts from reference TRBV19 and TRBJ2-2): DGGITQSPKYLFRKEGQNVTLSCEQNLNHDAMYWYRQDPGQGLRLIYYSQIVNDFQKGDIAEGYSVSREKKESFPLTVTSAQKNPTAFYLCASSAGQGSSVTGELFFGEGSRLTVL.

This chain's CDR3 is CASSLSGGVEETQYF. CDR3 DNA sequence: TGCGCCAGCAGCTTATCTGGAGGAGTGGAAGAGACCCAGTACTTC. The chain couples TRBV5-1 to TRBJ2-5; the D gene is possibly TRBD2 (5 bases). The length of the CDR3 is 15 residues. Deletions cut 2 bases from V and 3 bases from J, with 14 bases between. Germline V gene sequence: CDR1 SGHRS, CDR2 YFSETQ.

This clone was seen ten or more times. The rearrangement links TRBV11-3 to TRBJ1-6; no firm D call. CDR3 length: 16 residues. With 5 bases removed from V and 2 bases from J, the gap between germline ends came to 13 bases. The germline gives CDR1 SGHNT, CDR2 YENEEA. This CDR3 reads CASSRDPSTYNSPLHF. For the CDR3, the DNA is TGTGCCAGCAGCCGGGATCCGAGTACCTATAATTCACCCCTCCACTTT.

V gene TRBV19 combines with J gene TRBJ2-1, with 8 bases that match TRBD1. Germline trimming cut 1 base from V and 6 bases from J; bases unmatched to any gene: 8. There are 16 residues in the CDR3. Germline CDR1 reads LNHDA; CDR2 reads SQIVND (reference sequence). CDR3 nucleotide sequence: TGTGCCAGTAGTATAGTTTTAACAGGGGGTGGCAATGAGCAGTTCTTC. Encoded protein: CASSIVLTGGGNEQFF.

This clone was observed once. V and J are TRBV19 and TRBJ1-2; D might be TRBD1 (5 bases). Germline CDR1 LNHDA, CDR2 SQIVND (reference sequence). V gave up 4 bases and J gave up 2 bases, with 8 bases separating them. The CDR3 runs 13 residues. CDR3 sequence: CASSTGYNYGYTF. The CDR3, as DNA: TGTGCCAGTAGTACAGGGTACAACTATGGCTACACCTTC. The full variable domain, completed using reference TRBV19 and TRBJ1-2, is DGGITQSPKYLFRKEGQNVTLSCEQNLNHDAMYWYRQDPGQGLRLIYYSQIVNDFQKGDIAEGYSVSREKKESFPLTVTSAQKNPTAFYLCASSTGYNYGYTFGSGTRLTVV.

The chain couples TRBV19 to TRBJ1-5; D gene uncertain. The length of the CDR3 is 13 residues. Germline CDR1 is LNHDA and CDR2 is SQIVND (reference sequence). The V end was cut by 0 bases, the J end by 4 bases, with 4 bases between. The CDR3 reads CASSIDPNQPQHF. DNA for the CDR3: TGTGCCAGTAGTATAGATCCAAATCAGCCCCAGCATTTT. The full variable domain, with the rest looked up from reference TRBV19 and TRBJ1-5, is DGGITQSPKYLFRKEGQNVTLSCEQNLNHDAMYWYRQDPGQGLRLIYYSQIVNDFQKGDIAEGYSVSREKKESFPLTVTSAQKNPTAFYLCASSIDPNQPQHFGDGTRLSIL.

By sample fraction, this clone is medium-sized. The chain has TRBV11-3 and TRBJ2-3; TRBD2 matches 11 bases. CDR3 size: 16 residues. CDR1 and CDR2 from the germline V gene are SGHNT and YENEEA. The J segment lost 2 bases and the V segment lost 5 bases, leaving 6 bases of the junction unmatched. The CDR3 DNA follows: TGTGCCAGCAGCCCAGAACTAGCGGGAGCCACAGATACGCAGTATTTT. This translates into CASSPELAGATDTQYF.

By share, this clone counts as medium-sized. V usage is TRBV11-3 and J usage is TRBJ1-2, with D perhaps TRBD1 (5 bases). CDR3 length: 14 amino acids. V was clipped by 3 bases and J by 8 bases, with 16 bases between them. Germline loops: CDR1 SGHNT, CDR2 YENEEA. CDR3 sequence (DNA): TGTGCCAGCAGCTTGGCTTCCGGGACTAAGGGCTACACCTTC. It encodes CASSLASGTKGYTF.

This clone was counted a few times. The J gene is TRBJ2-2, the V gene TRBV9; tentatively, D is TRBD1 (5 bases). V was clipped by 0 bases and J by 3 bases, with 9 bases between them. Germline CDR1 reads SGDLS; CDR2 reads YYNGEE. The CDR3 covers 15 residues. CDR3 residues: CASSVGQIDTGELFF. CDR3 sequence (DNA): TGTGCCAGCAGCGTAGGACAGATCGACACCGGGGAGCTGTTTTTT.

Only a few counts were recorded for this clone. The CDR3: CASSAYLRDLAKNIQYF. The CDR3, as DNA: TGTGCCAGCAGTGCGTATCTCCGGGATCTAGCCAAAAACATTCAGTACTTC. The chain links TRBV28 to TRBJ2-4; TRBD2 is a possible D gene (5 bases). Deletions cut 5 bases from V and 0 bases from J, with 17 bases between. CDR1 MDHEN and CDR2 SYDVKM come from the germline V gene. The CDR3 extends over 17 amino acids.

In its sample, this clone was seen once. The chain links TRBV19 to TRBJ2-6; D gene ambiguous. The germline V gene encodes CDR1 LNHDA and CDR2 SQIVND (reference sequence). This CDR3 region has 15 residues. V was cut by 1 base and J by 3 bases, with 7 bases left in between. This chain's CDR3 is CASSIAGVGANVLTF. For the CDR3, the DNA is TGTGCCAGTAGTATAGCGGGTGTTGGGGCCAACGTCCTGACTTTC.

V usage is TRBV9 and J usage is TRBJ2-7; 12 bases match TRBD1. J gave up 5 bases and V 4 bases, and 7 bases lay outside the gene matches. The CDR3 length is 15 residues. From germline, CDR1 is SGDLS and CDR2 YYNGEE. CDR3 DNA sequence: TGTGCCAGCAGCCCTGGGGACAGGGGGCGGAACGAGCAGTACTTC. Encoded protein: CASSPGDRGRNEQYF.

CDR3 sequence (DNA): TGTGCCAGCAGCCAGGGTACGAACACTGAAGCTTTCTTT. Amino acid sequence: CASSQGTNTEAFF. The chain recombines TRBV25-1 with TRBJ1-1; D may be TRBD1 (5 bases). From germline, CDR1 is MGHDK and CDR2 SYGVNS. Deletions cut 6 bases from V and 1 base from J, with 9 bases between. There are 13 residues in the CDR3. Drawing the rest from reference TRBV25-1 and TRBJ1-1, the complete variable domain is EADIYQTPRYLVIGTGKKITLECSQTMGHDKMYWYQQDPGMELHLIHYSYGVNSTEKGDLSSESTVSRIRTEHFPLTLESARPSHTSQYLCASSQGTNTEAFFGQGTRLTVV.

V gene TRBV6-1 combines with J gene TRBJ2-7; 7 positions agree with TRBD1. Germline CDR1 is MNHNS and CDR2 is SASEGT. J was trimmed by 2 bases and V by 1 base; bases with no gene match: 5. The CDR3 runs to 15 residues. CDR3 sequence: CASSEDGTVPYEQYF. The DNA of the CDR3 is TGTGCCAGCAGTGAAGATGGGACAGTCCCCTACGAGCAGTACTTC.

This sequence joins TRBV28 and TRBJ2-4; weak D call: TRBD2 (5 bases). V dropped 4 bases and J dropped 9 bases, with 10 bases sitting between them. The CDR3 runs to 12 residues. CDR1 and CDR2 (germline): MDHEN, SYDVKM. CDR3 protein: CASSSAEGIQYF. The CDR3 DNA sequence: TGTGCCAGCAGTTCCGCAGAGGGCATTCAGTACTTC. Supplemented by reference TRBV28 and TRBJ2-4, the full variable domain reads DVKVTQSSRYLVKRTGEKVFLECVQDMDHENMFWYRQDPGLGLRLIYFSYDVKMKEKGDIPEGYSVSREKKERFSLILESASTNQTSMYLCASSSAEGIQYFGAGTRLSVL.

V is TRBV28 and J is TRBJ2-6; 10 bases are shared with TRBD1. CDR1 and CDR2 (germline): MDHEN, SYDVKM. V lost 6 bases to trimming and J lost 0 bases; unmatched junction nucleotides: 8. The CDR3 extends over 18 amino acids. CDR3 bases: TGTGCCAGCAGGCCCGGGACAGGGGCCAACTCTGGGGCCAACGTCCTGACTTTC. Protein: CASRPGTGANSGANVLTF.

The chain is built from TRBV6-8 and TRBJ2-5, with 8 bases matching TRBD2. The CDR3 runs 14 residues. Germline lookup yields CDR1 MNHGY and CDR2 SAAAGT. V trimming: 11 bases; J trimming: 2 bases; junction bases outside the gene matches: 10. The CDR3 bases are TGTGCCGCTCAGAGCGGGAGTGGACAAGAGACCCAGTACTTC. Amino acids: CAAQSGSGQETQYF.